A selection of T cell receptor beta chains follows, all from one sample in a study of control samples from healthy donors and cancer patients. Generated by immunoSEQ multiplex PCR, the TCRdb table keeps only in-frame clones and is missing some. The sample lists approximately 30,000 clones, approximately 95% occurring once. The sequencing sample was made of blood. These receptors all come from a man aged 55 to 70 in good health. CDR3s include the opening cysteine and the closing phenylalanine or tryptophan. Fields, in order: D gene, V gene, J gene, clone size, CDR3 protein, CDR3 DNA. D genes are given only for firm matches. The size field is filled for only some rows; it gives once, few, many or a size class.

D gene: TRBD1; V gene: TRBV5-4; J gene: TRBJ1-2; clone size: -; CDR3 protein: CASSLEGAYGYTF; CDR3 DNA: TGTGCCAGCAGCTTGGAGGGGGCCTATGGCTACACCTTC
D gene: TRBD1; V gene: TRBV5-1; J gene: TRBJ2-5; clone size: -; CDR3 protein: CASSLTGGRETQYF; CDR3 DNA: TGCGCCAGCAGCTTGACAGGGGGTAGAGAGACCCAGTACTTC
D gene: -; V gene: TRBV7-9; J gene: TRBJ1-5; clone size: once; CDR3 protein: CASSLAGEQPQHF; CDR3 DNA: TGTGCCAGCAGCTTAGCAGGGGAGCAGCCCCAGCATTTT
D gene: -; V gene: TRBV6-5; J gene: TRBJ1-4; clone size: once; CDR3 protein: CASRRTVGEKLFF; CDR3 DNA: TGTGCCAGCAGGCGGACAGTTGGCGAAAAACTGTTTTTT
D gene: -; V gene: TRBV5-6; J gene: TRBJ2-2; clone size: once; CDR3 protein: CASSLDPLSGELFF; CDR3 DNA: TGTGCCAGCAGCTTGGATCCTCTGTCCGGGGAGCTGTTTTTT
D gene: TRBD1; V gene: TRBV27; J gene: TRBJ1-5; clone size: once; CDR3 protein: CASRRGQDNQPQHF; CDR3 DNA: TGTGCCAGCAGAAGGGGACAGGACAATCAGCCCCAGCATTTT
D gene: -; V gene: TRBV27; J gene: TRBJ2-2; clone size: -; CDR3 protein: CASSLSRAWSGELFF; CDR3 DNA: TGTGCCAGCAGTTTATCCCGGGCGTGGTCCGGGGAGCTGTTTTTT
D gene: -; V gene: TRBV7-9; J gene: TRBJ1-1; clone size: -; CDR3 protein: CASSYIGNTEAFF; CDR3 DNA: TGTGCCAGCAGCTATATTGGAAACACTGAAGCTTTCTTT
D gene: TRBD2; V gene: TRBV5-4; J gene: TRBJ2-3; clone size: -; CDR3 protein: CASSPGTSGGLTTQYF; CDR3 DNA: TGTGCCAGCAGTCCCGGGACTAGCGGGGGGCTTACTACGCAGTATTTT
D gene: -; V gene: TRBV25-1; J gene: TRBJ1-6; clone size: -; CDR3 protein: CASSRQNNSPLHF; CDR3 DNA: TGTGCCAGCAGTCGCCAGAACAATTCACCCCTCCACTTT
D gene: -; V gene: TRBV6-5; J gene: TRBJ1-1; clone size: -; CDR3 protein: CASIGGGNTEAFF; CDR3 DNA: TGTGCCAGCATCGGGGGGGGGAACACTGAAGCTTTCTTT
D gene: -; V gene: TRBV9; J gene: TRBJ2-7; clone size: -; CDR3 protein: CASSASASSYEQYF; CDR3 DNA: TGTGCCAGCAGCGCGTCAGCTTCCTCCTACGAGCAGTACTTC
D gene: -; V gene: TRBV7-9; J gene: TRBJ1-3; clone size: -; CDR3 protein: CASSSGQSSGNTIYF; CDR3 DNA: TGTGCCAGCAGCTCCGGACAGTCCTCTGGAAACACCATATATTTT
D gene: -; V gene: TRBV6-6; J gene: TRBJ1-2; clone size: -; CDR3 protein: CASSFPTTAGGYTF; CDR3 DNA: TGTGCCAGCAGTTTCCCTACGACAGCGGGCGGCTACACCTTC
D gene: -; V gene: TRBV12-3/TRBV12-4; J gene: TRBJ2-7; clone size: -; CDR3 protein: CASSPTVSYEQYF; CDR3 DNA: TGTGCCAGCAGTCCGACTGTCTCCTACGAGCAGTACTTC
D gene: -; V gene: TRBV12-1; J gene: TRBJ2-2; clone size: -; CDR3 protein: CARTKLRGASNTGELFF; CDR3 DNA: TGTGCCAGAACGAAACTCAGGGGAGCTTCCAACACCGGGGAGCTGTTTTTT
D gene: -; V gene: TRBV27; J gene: TRBJ1-5; clone size: -; CDR3 protein: CASSWGDNQPQHF; CDR3 DNA: TGTGCCAGCAGTTGGGGGGACAATCAGCCCCAGCATTTT
D gene: -; V gene: TRBV7-9; J gene: TRBJ1-6; clone size: few; CDR3 protein: CASSLEMGQFLNNSPLHF; CDR3 DNA: TGTGCCAGCAGCTTAGAGATGGGGCAGTTTTTGAATAATTCACCCCTCCACTTT
D gene: TRBD1; V gene: TRBV5-5; J gene: TRBJ2-5; clone size: -; CDR3 protein: CASSQTLQGLETQYF; CDR3 DNA: TGTGCCAGCAGTCAGACTTTACAGGGGCTGGAGACCCAGTACTTC
D gene: TRBD1; V gene: TRBV6-4; J gene: TRBJ1-5; clone size: -; CDR3 protein: CASSDSRGQKTPGRGSNQPQHF; CDR3 DNA: TGTGCCAGCAGTGACTCGAGGGGACAGAAAACCCCAGGGCGAGGAAGCAATCAGCCCCAGCATTTT
D gene: TRBD1; V gene: TRBV4-2; J gene: TRBJ2-3; clone size: -; CDR3 protein: CASSLGGGDSTDTQYF; CDR3 DNA: TGTGCCAGCTCCCTAGGGGGCGGTGACTCCACAGATACGCAGTATTTT
D gene: TRBD2; V gene: TRBV9; J gene: TRBJ2-1; clone size: -; CDR3 protein: CASSAWAGDFYNEQFF; CDR3 DNA: TGTGCCAGCAGCGCCTGGGCGGGGGACTTTTACAATGAGCAGTTCTTC
D gene: -; V gene: TRBV28; J gene: TRBJ1-1; clone size: once; CDR3 protein: CASSYTRRGNTEAFF; CDR3 DNA: TGTGCCAGCAGCTACACTCGCAGGGGTAACACTGAAGCTTTCTTT
D gene: -; V gene: TRBV18; J gene: TRBJ1-1; clone size: once; CDR3 protein: CASSPERIEAFF; CDR3 DNA: TGTGCCAGCTCACCAGAGCGAATTGAAGCTTTCTTT
D gene: -; V gene: TRBV30; J gene: TRBJ1-4; clone size: -; CDR3 protein: CAWQTGLRNEKLFF; CDR3 DNA: TGTGCCTGGCAGACGGGACTGCGTAATGAAAAACTGTTTTTT
D gene: TRBD2; V gene: TRBV6-2/TRBV6-3; J gene: TRBJ2-5; clone size: few; CDR3 protein: CASSQGAAGGQETQYF; CDR3 DNA: TGTGCCAGCAGTCAAGGGGCTGCGGGGGGGCAAGAGACCCAGTACTTC
D gene: -; V gene: TRBV20-1; J gene: TRBJ1-1; clone size: -; CDR3 protein: CSASPGNTEAFF; CDR3 DNA: TGCAGTGCTAGTCCGGGGAACACTGAAGCTTTCTTT
D gene: -; V gene: TRBV5-4; J gene: TRBJ2-5; clone size: -; CDR3 protein: CASSLGGTHQETQYF; CDR3 DNA: TGTGCCAGCAGCTTGGGGGGGACACACCAAGAGACCCAGTACTTC
D gene: TRBD1; V gene: TRBV18; J gene: TRBJ1-2; clone size: -; CDR3 protein: CASSPGQGSYGYTF; CDR3 DNA: TGTGCCAGCTCACCGGGACAGGGGAGCTATGGCTACACCTTC
D gene: -; V gene: TRBV7-2; J gene: TRBJ2-2; clone size: -; CDR3 protein: CASSSQYTGELFF; CDR3 DNA: TGTGCCAGCAGCTCCCAATACACCGGGGAGCTGTTTTTT
D gene: -; V gene: TRBV18; J gene: TRBJ1-1; clone size: -; CDR3 protein: CASSLSRDTEAFF; CDR3 DNA: TGTGCCAGCTCACTGTCAAGGGACACTGAAGCTTTCTTT
D gene: -; V gene: TRBV13; J gene: TRBJ1-1; clone size: -; CDR3 protein: CASRHSGSGKDTEAFF; CDR3 DNA: TGTGCCAGCAGGCACTCAGGGAGCGGAAAGGACACTGAAGCTTTCTTT